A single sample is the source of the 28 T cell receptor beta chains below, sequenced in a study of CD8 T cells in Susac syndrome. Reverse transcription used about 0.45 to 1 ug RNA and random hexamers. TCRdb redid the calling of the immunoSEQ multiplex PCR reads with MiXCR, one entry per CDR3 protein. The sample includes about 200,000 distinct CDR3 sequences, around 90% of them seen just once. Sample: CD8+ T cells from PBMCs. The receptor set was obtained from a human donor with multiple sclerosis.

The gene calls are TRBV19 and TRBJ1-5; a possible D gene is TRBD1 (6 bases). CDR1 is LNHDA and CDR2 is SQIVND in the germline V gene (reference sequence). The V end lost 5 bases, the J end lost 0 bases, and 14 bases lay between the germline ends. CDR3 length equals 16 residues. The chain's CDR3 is CASSPTGLYSNQPQHF. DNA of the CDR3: TGTGCCAGTAGTCCTACAGGGCTGTATAGCAATCAGCCCCAGCATTTT.

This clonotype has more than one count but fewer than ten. The CDR3 coding sequence is TGTGCCAGCAGTTTGACAGGGGGTGATGGCTACACCTTC. It translates to CASSLTGGDGYTF. The genes are TRBV28 and TRBJ1-2; 9 bases agree with TRBD1. The trim removed 3 bases at V and 6 bases at J, leaving 2 bases unmatched. CDR1 and CDR2 (germline): MDHEN, SYDVKM. The CDR3 loop spans 13 amino acids.

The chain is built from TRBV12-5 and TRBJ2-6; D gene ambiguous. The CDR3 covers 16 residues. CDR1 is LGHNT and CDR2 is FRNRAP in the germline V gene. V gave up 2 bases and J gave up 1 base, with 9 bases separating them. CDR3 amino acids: CASGLPELSGANVLTF. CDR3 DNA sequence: TGTGCTAGTGGTTTGCCGGAACTTTCTGGGGCCAACGTCCTGACTTTC.

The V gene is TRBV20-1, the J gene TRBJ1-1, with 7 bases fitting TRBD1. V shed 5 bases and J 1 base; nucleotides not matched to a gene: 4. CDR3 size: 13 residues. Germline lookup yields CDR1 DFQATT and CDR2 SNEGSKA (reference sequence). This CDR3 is CSAFGTENTEAFF. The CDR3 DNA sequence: TGCAGTGCTTTCGGGACAGAGAACACTGAAGCTTTCTTT.

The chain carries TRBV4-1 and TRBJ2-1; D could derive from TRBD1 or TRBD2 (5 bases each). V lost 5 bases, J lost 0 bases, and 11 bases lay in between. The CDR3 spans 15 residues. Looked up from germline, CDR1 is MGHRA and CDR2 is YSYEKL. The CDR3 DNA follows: TGCGCCAGCAGCTTTGCTGGGGGCTCCTACAATGAGCAGTTCTTC. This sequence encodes CASSFAGGSYNEQFF.

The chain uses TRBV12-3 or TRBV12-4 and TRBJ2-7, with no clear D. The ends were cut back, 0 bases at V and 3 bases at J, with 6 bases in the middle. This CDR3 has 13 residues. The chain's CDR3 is CASSLASYYEQYF. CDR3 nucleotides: TGTGCCAGCAGTTTAGCGTCCTACTACGAGCAGTACTTC.

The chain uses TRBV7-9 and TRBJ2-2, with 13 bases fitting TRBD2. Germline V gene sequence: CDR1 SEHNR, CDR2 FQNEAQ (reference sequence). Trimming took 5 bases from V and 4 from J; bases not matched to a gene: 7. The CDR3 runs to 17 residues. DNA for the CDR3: TGTGCCAGCAGCCCGACTAGCGGGGGGCCGGGCACCGGGGAGCTGTTTTTT. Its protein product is CASSPTSGGPGTGELFF.

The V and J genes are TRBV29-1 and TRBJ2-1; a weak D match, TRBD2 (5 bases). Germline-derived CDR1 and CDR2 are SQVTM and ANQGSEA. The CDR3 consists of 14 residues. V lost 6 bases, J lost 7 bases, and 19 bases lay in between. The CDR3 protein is CSVPDPSGENEQFF. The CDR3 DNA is TGCAGCGTCCCCGACCCTTCCGGGGAGAATGAGCAGTTCTTC.

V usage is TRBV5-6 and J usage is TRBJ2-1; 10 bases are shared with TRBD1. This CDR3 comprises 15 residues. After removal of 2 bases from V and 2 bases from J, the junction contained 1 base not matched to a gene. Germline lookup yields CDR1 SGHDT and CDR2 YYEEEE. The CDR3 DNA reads TGTGCCAGCAGCTTTGGGACAGGGGCCTACAATGAGCAGTTCTTC. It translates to CASSFGTGAYNEQFF.

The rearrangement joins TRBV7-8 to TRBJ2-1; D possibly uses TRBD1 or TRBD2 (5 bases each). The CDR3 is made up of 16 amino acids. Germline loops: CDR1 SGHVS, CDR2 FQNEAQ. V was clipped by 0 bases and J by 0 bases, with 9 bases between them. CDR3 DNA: TGTGCCAGCAGCTTAGCGGGGACCCCCTCCTACAATGAGCAGTTCTTC. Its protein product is CASSLAGTPSYNEQFF.

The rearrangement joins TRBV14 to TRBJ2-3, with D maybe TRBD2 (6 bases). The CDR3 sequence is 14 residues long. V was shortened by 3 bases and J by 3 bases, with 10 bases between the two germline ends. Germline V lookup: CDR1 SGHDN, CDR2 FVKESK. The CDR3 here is CASSQVGGTDTQYF. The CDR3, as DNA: TGTGCCAGCAGCCAGGTTGGGGGGACAGATACGCAGTATTTT.

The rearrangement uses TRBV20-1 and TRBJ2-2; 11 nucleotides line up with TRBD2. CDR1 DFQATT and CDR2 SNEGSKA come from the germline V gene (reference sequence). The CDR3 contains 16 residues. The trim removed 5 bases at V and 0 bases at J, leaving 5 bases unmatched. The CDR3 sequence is CSAPGLAGTNTGELFF. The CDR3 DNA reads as TGCAGTGCTCCCGGACTAGCGGGCACGAACACCGGGGAGCTGTTTTTT.

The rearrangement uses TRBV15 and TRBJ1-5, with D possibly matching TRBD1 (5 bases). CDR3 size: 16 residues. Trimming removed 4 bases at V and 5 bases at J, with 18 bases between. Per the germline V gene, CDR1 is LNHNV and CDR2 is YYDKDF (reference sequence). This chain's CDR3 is CATSMPRKGLDQPQHF. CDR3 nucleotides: TGTGCCACCAGCATGCCCCGTAAGGGGTTGGATCAGCCCCAGCATTTT.

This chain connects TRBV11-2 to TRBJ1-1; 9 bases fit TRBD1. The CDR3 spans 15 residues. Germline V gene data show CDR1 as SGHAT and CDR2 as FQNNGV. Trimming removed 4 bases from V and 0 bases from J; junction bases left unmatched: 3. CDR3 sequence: CASSSDRGMNTEAFF. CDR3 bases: TGTGCCAGCAGCTCGGACAGGGGCATGAACACTGAAGCTTTCTTT.

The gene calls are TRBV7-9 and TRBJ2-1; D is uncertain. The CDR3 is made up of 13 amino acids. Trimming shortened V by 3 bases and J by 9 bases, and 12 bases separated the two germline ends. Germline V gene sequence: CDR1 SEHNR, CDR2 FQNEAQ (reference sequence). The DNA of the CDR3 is TGTGCCAGCAGCTTCGGTGAACATGGTGAGCAGTTCTTC. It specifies CASSFGEHGEQFF.

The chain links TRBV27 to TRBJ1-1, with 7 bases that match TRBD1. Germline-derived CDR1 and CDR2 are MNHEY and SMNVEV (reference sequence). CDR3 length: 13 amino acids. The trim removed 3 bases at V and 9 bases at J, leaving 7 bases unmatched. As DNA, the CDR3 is TGTGCCAGCAGTTTCGGGGACAGAACAAAAGCTTTCTTT. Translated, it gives CASSFGDRTKAFF.

Here the CDR3 reads CASSPHLFAYEQYF. CDR3 coding DNA: TGTGCCAGCAGTCCCCACCTCTTCGCCTACGAGCAGTACTTC. The V and J genes are TRBV27 and TRBJ2-7; no clear D. The CDR3 loop spans 14 amino acids. V lost 5 bases, J lost 2 bases, and 13 bases lay in between. Germline V gene data show CDR1 as MNHEY and CDR2 as SMNVEV (reference sequence).

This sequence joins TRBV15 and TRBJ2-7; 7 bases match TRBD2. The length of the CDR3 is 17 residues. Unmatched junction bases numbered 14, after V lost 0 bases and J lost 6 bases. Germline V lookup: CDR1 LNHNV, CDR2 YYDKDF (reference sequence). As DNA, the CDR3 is TGTGCCACCAGCAGAGACCCCCCGGGACTACCAGGCTGCGAGCAGTACTTC. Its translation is CATSRDPPGLPGCEQYF. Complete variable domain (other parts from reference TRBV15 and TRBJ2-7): DAMVIQNPRYQVTQFGKPVTLSCSQTLNHNVMYWYQQKSSQAPKLLFHYYDKDFNNEADTPDNFQSRRPNTSFCFLDIRSPGLGDTAMYLCATSRDPPGLPGCEQYFGPGTRLTVT.

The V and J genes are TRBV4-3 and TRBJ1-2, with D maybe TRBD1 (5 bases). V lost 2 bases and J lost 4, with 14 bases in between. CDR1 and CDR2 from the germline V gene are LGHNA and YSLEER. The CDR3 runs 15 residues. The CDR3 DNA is TGCGCCAGCAGCCAAACGGGGTCCGGGGGCTATGGCTACACCTTC. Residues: CASSQTGSGGYGYTF.

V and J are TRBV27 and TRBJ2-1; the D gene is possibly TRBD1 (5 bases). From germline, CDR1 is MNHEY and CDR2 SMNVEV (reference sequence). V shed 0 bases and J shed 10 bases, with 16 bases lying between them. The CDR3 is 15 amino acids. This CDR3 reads CASSLSSGPRHEQFF. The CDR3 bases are TGTGCCAGCAGTTTATCCTCAGGGCCGAGACACGAGCAGTTCTTC.

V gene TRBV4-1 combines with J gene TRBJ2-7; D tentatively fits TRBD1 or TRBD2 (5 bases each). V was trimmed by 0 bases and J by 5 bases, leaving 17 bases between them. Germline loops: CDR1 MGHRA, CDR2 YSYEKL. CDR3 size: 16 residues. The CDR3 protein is CASSQEGRLEGNEQYF. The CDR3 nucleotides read TGCGCCAGCAGCCAAGAGGGGCGGCTAGAGGGGAACGAGCAGTACTTC.

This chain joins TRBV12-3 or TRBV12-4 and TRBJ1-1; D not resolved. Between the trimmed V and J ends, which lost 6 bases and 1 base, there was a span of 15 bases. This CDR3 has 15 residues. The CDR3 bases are TGTGCCAGCAGGACCAACGTAGGGCGGAACACTGAAGCTTTCTTT. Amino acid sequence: CASRTNVGRNTEAFF.

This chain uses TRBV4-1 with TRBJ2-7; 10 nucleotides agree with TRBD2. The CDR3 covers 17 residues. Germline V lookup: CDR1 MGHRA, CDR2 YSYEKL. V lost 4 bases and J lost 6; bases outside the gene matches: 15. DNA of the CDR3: TGCGCCAGCAGCCCCGGACCAGCGGGAGGGCCCTCGGGCGAGCAGTACTTC. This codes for CASSPGPAGGPSGEQYF.

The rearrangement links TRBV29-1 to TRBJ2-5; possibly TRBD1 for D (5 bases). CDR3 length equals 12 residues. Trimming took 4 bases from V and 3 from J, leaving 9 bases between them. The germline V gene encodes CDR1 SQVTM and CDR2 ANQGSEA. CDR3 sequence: CSVVSREETQYF. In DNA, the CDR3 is TGCAGCGTTGTTAGCAGGGAAGAGACCCAGTACTTC.

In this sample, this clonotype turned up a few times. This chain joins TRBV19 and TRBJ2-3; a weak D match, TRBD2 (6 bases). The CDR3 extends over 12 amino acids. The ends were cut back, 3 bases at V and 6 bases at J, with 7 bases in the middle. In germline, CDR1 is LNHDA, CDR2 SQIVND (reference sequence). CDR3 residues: CASSIGGDTQYF. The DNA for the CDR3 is TGTGCCAGTAGTATCGGGGGTGATACGCAGTATTTT.

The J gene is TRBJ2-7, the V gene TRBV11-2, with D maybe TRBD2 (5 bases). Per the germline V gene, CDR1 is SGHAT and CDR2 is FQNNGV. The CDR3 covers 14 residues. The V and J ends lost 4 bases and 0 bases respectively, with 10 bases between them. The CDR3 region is CASSSEAYSYEQYF. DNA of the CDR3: TGTGCCAGCAGCTCGGAGGCTTACTCCTACGAGCAGTACTTC.

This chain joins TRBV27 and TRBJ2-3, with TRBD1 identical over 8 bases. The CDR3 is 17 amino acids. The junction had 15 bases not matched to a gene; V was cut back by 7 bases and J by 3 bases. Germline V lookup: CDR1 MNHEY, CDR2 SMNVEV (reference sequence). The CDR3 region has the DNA TGTGCCAGCACCCTAATCGGGACAGGTGGATCAACAGATACGCAGTATTTT. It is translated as CASTLIGTGGSTDTQYF.

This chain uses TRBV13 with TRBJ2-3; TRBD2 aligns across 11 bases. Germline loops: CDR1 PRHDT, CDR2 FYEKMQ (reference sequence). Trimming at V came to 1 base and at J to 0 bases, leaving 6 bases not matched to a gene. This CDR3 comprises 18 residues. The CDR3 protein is CASSLEGLAESSTDTQYF. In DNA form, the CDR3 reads TGTGCCAGCAGCTTAGAGGGACTAGCGGAATCTAGCACAGATACGCAGTATTTT.